This is a list of T cell receptor beta chains from one sample in a study of T cells in Graves' hyperthyroidism and ophthalmopathy. TCRdb itself ran the multiplex PCR reads through MiXCR, one entry per CDR3 protein. The sample carries under 350,000 distinct CDR3 sequences, approximately 22% recorded once. Sample: blood. The receptors stem from a woman in her forties or fifties with Graves' hyperthyroidism. Both conserved end residues are part of each CDR3. Fields, in order: CDR3 protein, CDR3 DNA, D gene, V gene, clone size, J gene. D genes are given only for firm matches. The size entry is marked missing in some rows and otherwise reads once, few, many or a size class.

CDR3 protein: CASSLEVAGGQETQYF; CDR3 DNA: TGTGCCAGCAGCTTAGAAGTTGCGGGAGGACAAGAGACCCAGTACTTC; D gene: TRBD2; V gene: TRBV11-2; clone size: few; J gene: TRBJ2-5
CDR3 protein: CARAASGRGQGLDEQYF; CDR3 DNA: TGTGCCAGAGCAGCTTCGGGGCGAGGACAGGGGCTTGACGAGCAGTACTTC; D gene: TRBD1; V gene: TRBV7-4; clone size: many; J gene: TRBJ2-7
CDR3 protein: CAGSQGDLTDTQYF; CDR3 DNA: TGTGCCGGATCACAGGGGGATTTGACAGATACGCAGTATTTT; D gene: TRBD1; V gene: TRBV6-1; clone size: many; J gene: TRBJ2-3
CDR3 protein: CASRNSDGFEGEKLFF; CDR3 DNA: TGTGCCAGCAGAAACTCGGACGGATTCGAGGGGGAAAAACTGTTTTTT; D gene: -; V gene: TRBV6-1; clone size: many; J gene: TRBJ1-4
CDR3 protein: CASSVGEADTEAFF; CDR3 DNA: TGTGCCAGCAGCGTAGGGGAAGCGGACACTGAAGCTTTCTTT; D gene: -; V gene: TRBV9; clone size: many; J gene: TRBJ1-1
CDR3 protein: CASSSSAGELFF; CDR3 DNA: TGTGCCAGCAGTTCGTCGGCCGGGGAGCTGTTTTTT; D gene: -; V gene: TRBV5-6; clone size: -; J gene: TRBJ2-2
CDR3 protein: CASSKRRETYNEQFF; CDR3 DNA: TGTGCCAGCAGTAAGCGGCGAGAAACCTACAATGAGCAGTTCTTC; D gene: -; V gene: TRBV11-2; clone size: few; J gene: TRBJ2-1
CDR3 protein: CASSYGGAGGYEQYF; CDR3 DNA: TGCGCCAGCAGTTACGGGGGAGCGGGGGGCTACGAGCAGTACTTC; D gene: TRBD2; V gene: TRBV10-1; clone size: many; J gene: TRBJ2-7
CDR3 protein: CASSATRDINTGELFF; CDR3 DNA: TGTGCCAGCAGCGCAACCCGGGATATTAACACCGGGGAGCTGTTTTTT; D gene: -; V gene: TRBV7-9; clone size: -; J gene: TRBJ2-2
CDR3 protein: CSAHPASGGDTQYF; CDR3 DNA: TGCAGTGCCCACCCGGCTAGCGGGGGAGATACGCAGTATTTT; D gene: TRBD2; V gene: TRBV20-1; clone size: many; J gene: TRBJ2-3
CDR3 protein: CSARVAGGALETQYF; CDR3 DNA: TGCAGTGCTAGAGTTGCCGGGGGGGCTTTGGAGACCCAGTACTTC; D gene: TRBD2; V gene: TRBV20-1; clone size: few; J gene: TRBJ2-5
CDR3 protein: CSVLWARRDRGRETQYF; CDR3 DNA: TGCAGCGTCTTGTGGGCCCGAAGGGACAGGGGTCGAGAGACCCAGTACTTC; D gene: TRBD1; V gene: TRBV29-1; clone size: many; J gene: TRBJ2-5
CDR3 protein: CASSVQEGTGVEKLFF; CDR3 DNA: TGTGCCAGCAGTGTACAAGAAGGGACAGGGGTAGAAAAACTGTTTTTT; D gene: TRBD1; V gene: TRBV6-1; clone size: -; J gene: TRBJ1-4
CDR3 protein: CASRSARAPYGYTF; CDR3 DNA: TGTGCCAGTAGGTCCGCCAGGGCCCCTTATGGCTACACCTTC; D gene: -; V gene: TRBV19; clone size: -; J gene: TRBJ1-2
CDR3 protein: CASSPRTSGGGQETQYF; CDR3 DNA: TGTGCCAGCAGCCCCCGGACTAGCGGGGGCGGCCAAGAGACCCAGTACTTC; D gene: TRBD2; V gene: TRBV5-5; clone size: -; J gene: TRBJ2-5
CDR3 protein: CASSPSGGGNEQFF; CDR3 DNA: TGTGCCAGCAGCCCATCGGGAGGAGGCAATGAGCAGTTCTTC; D gene: TRBD2; V gene: TRBV7-9; clone size: many; J gene: TRBJ2-1
CDR3 protein: CAWADPYRATLDTEAFF; CDR3 DNA: TGTGCCTGGGCCGACCCTTACCGGGCCACGCTCGACACTGAAGCTTTCTTT; D gene: -; V gene: TRBV30; clone size: many; J gene: TRBJ1-1
CDR3 protein: CASSLSPGQETQYF; CDR3 DNA: TGTGCCAGCAGTTTAAGCCCGGGACAAGAGACCCAGTACTTC; D gene: -; V gene: TRBV28; clone size: many; J gene: TRBJ2-5
CDR3 protein: CATSPLRSSGNTIYF; CDR3 DNA: TGTGCCACCTCCCCTTTAAGGAGCTCTGGAAACACCATATATTTT; D gene: -; V gene: TRBV7-9; clone size: many; J gene: TRBJ1-3
CDR3 protein: CSARDSGTSTDTQYF; CDR3 DNA: TGCAGTGCTAGGGATAGCGGTACTAGCACAGATACGCAGTATTTT; D gene: -; V gene: TRBV20-1; clone size: many; J gene: TRBJ2-3
CDR3 protein: CASSLDGTPYGYTF; CDR3 DNA: TGCGCCAGCAGCTTGGACGGGACTCCTTATGGCTACACCTTC; D gene: -; V gene: TRBV11-3; clone size: -; J gene: TRBJ1-2
CDR3 protein: CASSYQGGYNSPLHF; CDR3 DNA: TGTGCCAGCAGTTACCAGGGGGGCTATAATTCACCCCTCCACTTT; D gene: TRBD1; V gene: TRBV6-6; clone size: many; J gene: TRBJ1-6
CDR3 protein: CASSLGQPYNEQFF; CDR3 DNA: TGTGCCAGCAGTTTAGGGCAGCCCTACAATGAGCAGTTCTTC; D gene: -; V gene: TRBV12-3/TRBV12-4; clone size: many; J gene: TRBJ2-1
CDR3 protein: CASSADGPTNEKLFF; CDR3 DNA: TGTGCCAGCAGTGCCGACGGCCCAACTAATGAAAAACTGTTTTTT; D gene: -; V gene: TRBV2; clone size: many; J gene: TRBJ1-4
CDR3 protein: CASSIDVRYGYTF; CDR3 DNA: TGTGCCAGCAGTATCGACGTACGCTATGGCTACACCTTC; D gene: -; V gene: TRBV28; clone size: many; J gene: TRBJ1-2
CDR3 protein: CASSQGDRENSPLHF; CDR3 DNA: TGTGCCAGCAGCCAAGGGGACAGGGAAAATTCACCCCTCCACTTT; D gene: TRBD1; V gene: TRBV4-2; clone size: -; J gene: TRBJ1-6
CDR3 protein: CASSSQGRGPPDTGELFF; CDR3 DNA: TGTGCCAGCAGTTCCCAGGGCAGGGGGCCCCCCGACACCGGGGAGCTGTTTTTT; D gene: TRBD1; V gene: TRBV28; clone size: many; J gene: TRBJ2-2
CDR3 protein: CASSFEDNYGYTF; CDR3 DNA: TGTGCCAGCAGTTTTGAGGATAACTATGGCTACACCTTC; D gene: -; V gene: TRBV28; clone size: -; J gene: TRBJ1-2
CDR3 protein: CASSNIIGQTEAFF; CDR3 DNA: TGTGCCAGCAGTAACATTATAGGACAGACTGAAGCTTTCTTT; D gene: -; V gene: TRBV28; clone size: -; J gene: TRBJ1-1
CDR3 protein: CASSYGGGVGDYGYTF; CDR3 DNA: TGTGCCAGCAGTTACGGAGGAGGGGTGGGGGACTATGGCTACACCTTC; D gene: -; V gene: TRBV6-5; clone size: -; J gene: TRBJ1-2
CDR3 protein: CASSKTSGGFTDTQYF; CDR3 DNA: TGTGCCAGCAGCAAAACTAGCGGGGGATTCACAGATACGCAGTATTTT; D gene: TRBD2; V gene: TRBV3-1; clone size: many; J gene: TRBJ2-3
CDR3 protein: CASSFSTGELLF; CDR3 DNA: TGTGCCAGCAGTTTTAGCACCGGGGAGCTGCTTTTT; D gene: -; V gene: TRBV27; clone size: once; J gene: TRBJ2-2
CDR3 protein: CASSPYVTDTQYF; CDR3 DNA: TGTGCCAGCAGCCCCTATGTAACAGATACGCAGTATTTT; D gene: -; V gene: TRBV7-2; clone size: few; J gene: TRBJ2-3
CDR3 protein: CASSQVPTGRTEAFF; CDR3 DNA: TGTGCCAGCAGCCAAGTACCAACGGGTAGAACTGAAGCTTTCTTT; D gene: -; V gene: TRBV3-1; clone size: many; J gene: TRBJ1-1
CDR3 protein: CASSAPGQSGVGANVLTF; CDR3 DNA: TGTGCCAGCAGTGCACCGGGACAGTCGGGCGTCGGGGCCAACGTCCTGACTTTC; D gene: TRBD1; V gene: TRBV28; clone size: many; J gene: TRBJ2-6
CDR3 protein: CSAPGLAGGSSYNEQFF; CDR3 DNA: TGCAGTGCACCGGGACTAGCGGGAGGTAGCTCCTACAATGAGCAGTTCTTC; D gene: TRBD2; V gene: TRBV20-1; clone size: -; J gene: TRBJ2-1
CDR3 protein: CASSYPGAGNEQFF; CDR3 DNA: TGTGCCAGCAGTTACCCGGGGGCGGGCAATGAGCAGTTCTTC; D gene: -; V gene: TRBV6-5; clone size: many; J gene: TRBJ2-1
CDR3 protein: CASSVAGTPYEQYF; CDR3 DNA: TGTGCCAGCAGCGTGGCCGGGACACCCTACGAGCAGTACTTC; D gene: -; V gene: TRBV7-9; clone size: many; J gene: TRBJ2-7
CDR3 protein: CASSSQWGPYEQYF; CDR3 DNA: TGTGCCAGCAGCTCCCAGTGGGGGCCCTACGAGCAGTACTTC; D gene: -; V gene: TRBV11-2; clone size: many; J gene: TRBJ2-7
CDR3 protein: CASSSRGITGNTIYF; CDR3 DNA: TGTGCCAGCAGCTCCAGGGGGATAACTGGAAACACCATATATTTT; D gene: TRBD1; V gene: TRBV7-2; clone size: -; J gene: TRBJ1-3
CDR3 protein: CASSPSPGTGFNEQYF; CDR3 DNA: TGTGCCAGCAGCCCATCCCCCGGGACAGGGTTTAACGAGCAGTACTTC; D gene: TRBD1; V gene: TRBV7-9; clone size: -; J gene: TRBJ2-7
CDR3 protein: CASSQESRKTPLHF; CDR3 DNA: TGTGCCAGCAGCCAAGAATCAAGGAAAACACCCCTCCACTTT; D gene: -; V gene: TRBV3-1; clone size: many; J gene: TRBJ1-6